This TCR beta chain is from a study of T-cell reconstitution after alpha-beta-depleted transplantation in children. Using unique molecular identifiers, the investigators prepared the TCRbeta library. TCRdb reanalysed the PCR reads using MiXCR and keeps one entry per CDR3 protein. The table includes 65,000 to 75,000 distinct CDR3 sequences, 4% to 5% detected once. This clonotype occurred many times. The sequence was collected from a boy under three years old who had a stem cell transplant for acute myeloid leukemia, so the T cells may come from the graft donor. Specimen: PBMCs, mostly from graft donor cells, collected 180 days after TCRalphabeta/CD19-depleted stem cell transplant.

In nucleotides, the CDR3 is TGCGCCAGCAGTGAGGCTTTCTCCTACAATGAGCAGTTCTTC. Protein: CASSEAFSYNEQFF. V gene TRBV10-2 combines with J gene TRBJ2-1, with no clear D. The V gene lost 2 bases and the J gene lost 0 bases, with 5 bases spanning the gap. The CDR3 sequence is 14 residues long. Germline V gene lookup returns CDR1 WSHSY and CDR2 SAAADI.